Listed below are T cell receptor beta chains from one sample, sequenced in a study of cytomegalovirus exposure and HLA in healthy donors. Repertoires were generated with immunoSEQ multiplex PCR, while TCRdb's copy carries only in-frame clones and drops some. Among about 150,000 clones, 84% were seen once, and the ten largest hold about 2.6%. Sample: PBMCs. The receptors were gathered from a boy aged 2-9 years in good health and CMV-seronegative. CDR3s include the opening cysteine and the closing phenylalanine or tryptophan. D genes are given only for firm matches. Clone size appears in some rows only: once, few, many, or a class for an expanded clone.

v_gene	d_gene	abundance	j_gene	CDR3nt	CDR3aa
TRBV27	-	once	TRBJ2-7	TGTGCCAGCCGCACAGGTTTCTACGAGCAGTACTTC	CASRTGFYEQYF
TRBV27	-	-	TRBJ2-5	TGTGCCAGCAGGTCTCAGGGGGAGACCCAGTACTTC	CASRSQGETQYF
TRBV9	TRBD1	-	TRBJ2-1	TGTGCCAGCAGCGTTAGGAGGCAGGGGGCAGTTAATGAGCAGTTCTTC	CASSVRRQGAVNEQFF
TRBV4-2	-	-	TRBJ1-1	TGTGCCAGCAGCCCACAGGGAGCTGAAGCTTTCTTT	CASSPQGAEAFF
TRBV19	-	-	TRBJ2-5	TGTGCCAGTAGTATGGAGGGAGGCGAGACCCAGTACTTC	CASSMEGGETQYF
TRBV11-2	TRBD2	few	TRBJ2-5	TGTGCCAGCAGCTTACTAGCGGGAGTTGAGACCCAGTACTTC	CASSLLAGVETQYF
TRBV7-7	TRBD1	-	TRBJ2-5	TGTGCCAGCAGCGGAGACAGGGGGATCGGGGAGACCCAGTACTTC	CASSGDRGIGETQYF
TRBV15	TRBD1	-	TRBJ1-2	TGTGCCACCAGCAGATTTGAACCGACAGGGGAAAGGGGCTACACCTTC	CATSRFEPTGERGYTF
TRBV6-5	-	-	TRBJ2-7	TGTGCCAGCAGGCCCGGGGGTGACGAGCAGTACTTC	CASRPGGDEQYF
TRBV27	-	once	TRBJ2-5	TGTGCCAGCAGTTTAGGGCTGACGGCGAAGACCCAGTACTTC	CASSLGLTAKTQYF
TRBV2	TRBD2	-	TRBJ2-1	TGTGCCAGGGGGGGGAGCGGGGGGGCTAATGAGCAGTTCTTC	CARGGSGGANEQFF
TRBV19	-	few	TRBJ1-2	TGTGCCAGTAGGGCCACTAACTATGGCTACACCTTC	CASRATNYGYTF
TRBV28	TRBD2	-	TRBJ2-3	TGTGCCAGCAGCTCCAGCGGGGTCAGCACAGATACGCAGTATTTT	CASSSSGVSTDTQYF
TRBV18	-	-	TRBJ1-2	TGTGCCAGCTCACCAGATCTCGGGTATGGCTACACCTTC	CASSPDLGYGYTF
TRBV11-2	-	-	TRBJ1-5	TGTGCCAGCAGCTCTACAGGGAAAGGGGTAAATCAGCCCCAGCATTTT	CASSSTGKGVNQPQHF
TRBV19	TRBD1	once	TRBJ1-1	TGTTCCACGCGGGCAGGGGGCTGGGGAACTGAAGCTTTCTTT	CSTRAGGWGTEAFF
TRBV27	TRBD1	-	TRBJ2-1	TGTGCCAGCAGGGTTACCGGGACAGGGCACTACAATGAGCAGTTCTTC	CASRVTGTGHYNEQFF
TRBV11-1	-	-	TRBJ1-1	TGTGCCAGCAGCTTAGAAGGGGACATGAACACTGAAGCTTTCTTT	CASSLEGDMNTEAFF
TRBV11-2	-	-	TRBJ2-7	TGTGCCAGCAGCTCACCGACAGATACCTACGAGCAGTACTTC	CASSSPTDTYEQYF
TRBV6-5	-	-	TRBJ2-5	TGTGCCAGCAGTTACTCGAGGGCCGCGCGGCCGCAAACCCAGTACTTC	CASSYSRAARPQTQYF
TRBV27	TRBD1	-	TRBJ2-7	TGTGCCAGCAGCGAACGCCGGGACAGGGAATTCGAGCAGTACTTC	CASSERRDREFEQYF
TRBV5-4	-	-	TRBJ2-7	TGTGCCAGCAGCTCCACCTCCAGGGGATCCTACGAGCAGTACTTC	CASSSTSRGSYEQYF
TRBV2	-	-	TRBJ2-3	TGTGCCAGCAGTGTTGCCAGGAGCACAGATACGCAGTATTTT	CASSVARSTDTQYF
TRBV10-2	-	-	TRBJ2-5	TGCGCCAGCAGTGAGTCCGAGTATCCTACGGAGACCCAGTACTTC	CASSESEYPTETQYF
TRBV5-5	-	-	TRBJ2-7	TGTGCCAGCAGCTTGGCATACAGGGTTGGCTCCTACGAGCAGTACTTC	CASSLAYRVGSYEQYF
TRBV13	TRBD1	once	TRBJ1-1	TGTGCCAGCAGCTCCCCAGACAGGGCGGGGAACACTGAAGCTTTCTTT	CASSSPDRAGNTEAFF
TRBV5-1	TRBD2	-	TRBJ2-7	TGCGCCAGCAGCTTCCTAGCGGGGGAGGAAGGCGAGCAGTACTTC	CASSFLAGEEGEQYF
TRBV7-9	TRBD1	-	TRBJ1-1	TGTGCCAGCAGACACAGGGGGCCATTAGCTGAAGCTTTCTTT	CASRHRGPLAEAFF